The entry below gives a single TCR beta chain sequence along with its context. Its antigen is still unknown. This sample was included in a study of cytomegalovirus exposure and HLA in healthy donors. The study, taken as a whole, reports: When a later analysis was performed, an Asian-associated ancestry cluster reportedly had fewer N-insertions than the roughly 690-donor mean. With further analysis later on, most CMV-associated TCR beta chains appeared HLA-restricted.

A multiplex PCR was run with 60 Vbeta primers and 13 Jbeta primers. Data came from immunoSEQ multiplex PCR; TCRdb stores just in-frame clones and leaves some out. This sample contains 130,000 to 150,000 clones. Input material: PBMCs. This clonotype was obtained from a man aged 35 to 55 in good health and CMV-seronegative.

This CDR3 reads CASSLTAVNEKLFF. DNA for the CDR3: TGTGCCAGCAGTTTAACAGCGGTCAATGAAAAACTGTTTTTT. The chain links TRBV28 to TRBJ1-4; D is unresolved. Deletions cut 2 bases from V and 5 bases from J, with 9 bases between. The CDR3 covers 14 residues. Germline CDR1 and CDR2: MDHEN and SYDVKM. Looking up the rest from reference TRBV28 and TRBJ1-4 gives the full variable domain: DVKVTQSSRYLVKRTGEKVFLECVQDMDHENMFWYRQDPGLGLRLIYFSYDVKMKEKGDIPEGYSVSREKKERFSLILESASTNQTSMYLCASSLTAVNEKLFFGSGTQLSVL.